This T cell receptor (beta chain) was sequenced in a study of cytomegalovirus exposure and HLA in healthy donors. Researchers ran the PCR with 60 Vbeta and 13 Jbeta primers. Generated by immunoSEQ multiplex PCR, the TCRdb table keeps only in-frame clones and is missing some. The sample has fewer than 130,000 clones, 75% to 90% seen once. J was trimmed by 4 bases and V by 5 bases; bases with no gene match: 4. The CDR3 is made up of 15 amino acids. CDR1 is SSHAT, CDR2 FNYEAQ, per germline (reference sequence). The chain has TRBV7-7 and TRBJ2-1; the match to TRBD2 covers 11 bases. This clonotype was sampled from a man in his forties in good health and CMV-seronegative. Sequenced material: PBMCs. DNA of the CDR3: TGTGCCAGCAGCCCTCTAGCGGGGGGTTACAATGAGCAGTTCTTC. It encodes CASSPLAGGYNEQFF.